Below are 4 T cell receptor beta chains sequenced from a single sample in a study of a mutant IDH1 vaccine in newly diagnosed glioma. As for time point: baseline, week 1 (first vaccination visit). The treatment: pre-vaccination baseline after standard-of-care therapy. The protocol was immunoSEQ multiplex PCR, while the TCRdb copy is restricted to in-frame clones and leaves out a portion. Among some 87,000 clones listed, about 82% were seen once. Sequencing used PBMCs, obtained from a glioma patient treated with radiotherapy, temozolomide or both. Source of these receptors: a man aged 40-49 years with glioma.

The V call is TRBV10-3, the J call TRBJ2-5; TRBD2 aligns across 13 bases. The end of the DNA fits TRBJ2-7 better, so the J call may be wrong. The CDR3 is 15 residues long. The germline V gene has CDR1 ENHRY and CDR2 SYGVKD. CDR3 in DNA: TGTGCCATCAGGCCGACTAGCGGGGGGCACTACGAGCAGTACTTC. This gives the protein CAIRPTSGGHYEQYF.

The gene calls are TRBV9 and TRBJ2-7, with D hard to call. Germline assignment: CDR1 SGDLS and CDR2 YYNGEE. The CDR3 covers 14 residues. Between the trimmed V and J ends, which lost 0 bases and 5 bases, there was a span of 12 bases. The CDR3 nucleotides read TGTGCCAGCAGCGTAGATGTTGGGTATAACGAGCAGTACTTC. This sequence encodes CASSVDVGYNEQYF.

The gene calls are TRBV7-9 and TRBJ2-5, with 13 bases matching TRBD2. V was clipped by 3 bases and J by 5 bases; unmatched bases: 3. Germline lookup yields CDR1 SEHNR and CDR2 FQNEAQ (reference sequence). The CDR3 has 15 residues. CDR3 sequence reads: CASSFGLAGVETQYF. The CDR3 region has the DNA TGTGCCAGCAGCTTCGGACTAGCGGGGGTCGAGACCCAGTACTTC.

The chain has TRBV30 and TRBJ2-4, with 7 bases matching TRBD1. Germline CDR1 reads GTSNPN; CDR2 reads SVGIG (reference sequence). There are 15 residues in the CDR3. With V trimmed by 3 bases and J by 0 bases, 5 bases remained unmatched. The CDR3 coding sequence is TGTGCCTGGAGAGACAGGGACCTAGCCAAAAACATTCAGTACTTC. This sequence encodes CAWRDRDLAKNIQYF.